Listed here are 20 T cell receptor beta chains from one sample, sequenced in a study of graft-versus-host responses after intestinal transplantation. The antigens these receptors bind are not known. Assay: immunoSEQ multiplex PCR; the TCRdb copy retains only in-frame clones and omits some. The sample records about 93,000 clones, over 85% being singletons. The sequencing used unstimulated CD8+ T cells sorted from spleen or lymph node cells, collected before intestinal transplant. Receptor source: a human donor who received an intestinal transplant.

This sequence joins TRBV4-1 and TRBJ1-3; tentative D call: TRBD1 (5 bases). The V end was cut by 1 base, the J end by 4 bases, with 11 bases between. CDR3 length: 15 residues. The germline V gene encodes CDR1 MGHRA and CDR2 YSYEKL. The CDR3 DNA sequence: TGCGCCAGCAGCCAAGCCGCCGGGGGGGGAAACACCATATATTTT. Protein product: CASSQAAGGGNTIYF.

This clone is a singleton in its sample. The chain combines TRBV2 with TRBJ2-3; D perhaps matches TRBD2 (6 bases). V lost 3 bases to trimming and J lost 0 bases, with 10 bases between them. There are 15 residues in the CDR3. Per the germline V gene, CDR1 is SNHLY and CDR2 is FYNNEI. The CDR3 here is CASSDSGVSTDTQYF. The CDR3 DNA reads as TGTGCCAGCAGTGATAGCGGAGTTAGCACAGATACGCAGTATTTT. Combining the CDR3 with reference TRBV2 and TRBJ2-3 gives the whole variable domain EPEVTQTPSHQVTQMGQEVILRCVPISNHLYFYWYRQILGQKVEFLVSFYNNEISEKSEIFDDQFSVERPDGSNFTLKIRSTKLEDSAMYFCASSDSGVSTDTQYFGPGTRLTVL.

This chain joins TRBV19 and TRBJ2-2; D is unclear. The CDR3 is made up of 13 amino acids. With 3 bases removed from V and 8 bases from J, the gap between germline ends came to 10 bases. Per the germline V gene, CDR1 is LNHDA and CDR2 is SQIVND (reference sequence). The CDR3, as DNA: TGTGCCAGTAGTATTGTCTTTCCGGGGGAGCTGTTTTTT. This encodes CASSIVFPGELFF.

V is TRBV19 and J is TRBJ2-7; D possibly corresponds to TRBD1 (5 bases). CDR1 and CDR2 from the germline V gene are LNHDA and SQIVND (reference sequence). V lost 5 bases and J lost 2, with 10 bases in between. This CDR3 comprises 13 residues. The CDR3 loop reads CASSQGWPYEQYF. The CDR3 DNA reads as TGTGCCAGTAGTCAGGGTTGGCCCTACGAGCAGTACTTC.

The chain recombines TRBV7-9 with TRBJ2-1; 11 bases line up with TRBD1. V lost 4 bases, J lost 8 bases, and 4 bases stayed unmatched. Looked up from germline, CDR1 is SEHNR and CDR2 is FQNEAQ (reference sequence). The CDR3 spans 14 residues. The CDR3 here is CASSYGQGADEQFF. The CDR3 coding sequence is TGTGCCAGCAGCTACGGACAGGGGGCAGATGAGCAGTTCTTC.

The gene calls are TRBV7-6 and TRBJ2-7, with TRBD2 identical over 7 bases. Germline values: CDR1 SGHVS, CDR2 FNYEAQ. There are 16 residues in the CDR3. V lost 5 bases to trimming and J lost 2 bases; unmatched junction nucleotides: 12. Here the CDR3 reads CASSPISGEVPYEQYF. DNA of the CDR3: TGTGCCAGCAGCCCGATCAGCGGGGAGGTCCCCTACGAGCAGTACTTC.

The V gene is TRBV5-4, the J gene TRBJ1-1; D may be TRBD1 (6 bases). The ends were cut back, 1 base at V and 5 bases at J, with 15 bases in the middle. Germline CDR1 is SGHNT and CDR2 is YYREEE (reference sequence). This CDR3 has 15 amino acids. The CDR3: CASSLSGVGGTEAFF. For the CDR3, the DNA is TGTGCCAGCAGCTTGTCAGGGGTAGGGGGTACTGAAGCTTTCTTT.

The J gene is TRBJ2-7, the V gene TRBV10-3, with 7 bases fitting TRBD1. The germline V gene encodes CDR1 ENHRY and CDR2 SYGVKD. V was pared by 4 bases and J by 2 bases, with 5 bases of the junction left unmatched. This CDR3 contains 14 residues. The CDR3 DNA reads as TGTGCCATCAGTGGGACAGGCGATACCTACGAGCAGTACTTC. Protein sequence: CAISGTGDTYEQYF.

V and J are TRBV2 and TRBJ2-3; 8 bases are shared with TRBD2. Trimming took 7 bases from V and 6 from J; bases not matched to a gene: 15. The germline V gene encodes CDR1 SNHLY and CDR2 FYNNEI. The CDR3 consists of 16 residues. In nucleotides, the CDR3 is TGTGCCAGCATCCGCCCGGGGGGGGGCGCGTGGGATACGCAGTATTTT. It translates to CASIRPGGGAWDTQYF.

This clone was picked up one time. The V call is TRBV6-4, the J call TRBJ2-1; D perhaps matches TRBD1 (5 bases). The V and J ends lost 6 bases and 0 bases respectively, with 12 bases between them. Germline V gives CDR1 MRHNA, CDR2 SNTAGT. The CDR3 totals 15 residues. The DNA for the CDR3 is TGTGCCAGCAGAAACGACAGAATCTCCTACAATGAGCAGTTCTTC. Its protein is CASRNDRISYNEQFF.

The chain employs TRBV5-1 and TRBJ2-3; 8 bases are a match to TRBD1. The germline V gene encodes CDR1 SGHRS and CDR2 YFSETQ. The CDR3 totals 15 residues. The J segment lost 2 bases and the V segment lost 3 bases, leaving 5 bases of the junction unmatched. The CDR3 DNA reads as TGCGCCAGCAGCTCGACAGGGGTGGTCACAGATACGCAGTATTTT. Encoded protein: CASSSTGVVTDTQYF.

This chain links TRBV11-3 with TRBJ2-1, with TRBD1 as a possible D gene (5 bases). The CDR3 loop spans 15 amino acids. With 1 base removed from V and 2 bases from J, the gap between germline ends came to 9 bases. Germline CDR1 reads SGHNT; CDR2 reads YENEEA. Here the CDR3 reads CASSLGQGTYNEQFF. The CDR3 DNA reads as TGTGCCAGCAGCTTAGGCCAGGGCACCTACAATGAGCAGTTCTTC.

V gene TRBV6-5 combines with J gene TRBJ1-1; TRBD1 might be the D (6 bases). The CDR3 is 13 amino acids. The V end was cut by 8 bases, the J end by 4 bases, with 14 bases between. Germline assignment: CDR1 MNHEY and CDR2 SVGAGI. DNA of the CDR3: TGTGCCAGCCTAACAGGGTTGACCACTGAAGCTTTCTTT. Protein: CASLTGLTTEAFF.

The J gene is TRBJ1-2, the V gene TRBV7-9; a possible D gene is TRBD1 (6 bases). Trimming cost V 4 bases and J 6 bases, with 12 bases left between them. Germline-derived CDR1 and CDR2 are SEHNR and FQNEAQ (reference sequence). This CDR3 region has 13 residues. The CDR3 DNA follows: TGTGCCAGCAGCTATGGACAGTACAATGGCTACACCTTC. Translating it yields CASSYGQYNGYTF. The whole variable domain, remainder taken from reference TRBV7-9 and TRBJ1-2, is DTGVSQNPRHKITKRGQNVTFRCDPISEHNRLYWYRQTLGQGPEFLTYFQNEAQLEKSRLLSDRFSAERPKGSFSTLEIQRTEQGDSAMYLCASSYGQYNGYTFGSGTRLTVV.

The rearrangement links TRBV27 to TRBJ2-1, with TRBD2 matching over 10 bases. Losses at the gene ends were 3 bases for V and 1 base for J; bases not matched to a gene: 12. Looked up from germline, CDR1 is MNHEY and CDR2 is SMNVEV (reference sequence). The CDR3 is 19 residues long. The CDR3 DNA reads TGTGCCAGCAGTTTGTATAGACTAGCGGGTGTGGGTTCCTACAATGAGCAGTTCTTC. Translated, it gives CASSLYRLAGVGSYNEQFF.

The rearrangement links TRBV6-5 to TRBJ2-3; D call uncertain. Deletions cut 5 bases from V and 2 bases from J, with 11 bases between. The CDR3 consists of 14 residues. In germline, CDR1 is MNHEY, CDR2 SVGAGI. The CDR3 reads CASSPDKPTDTQYF. In nucleotides, the CDR3 is TGTGCCAGCAGTCCTGACAAGCCCACAGATACGCAGTATTTT.

V gene TRBV13 combines with J gene TRBJ2-3, with D possibly being TRBD1 (6 bases). The germline V gene has CDR1 PRHDT and CDR2 FYEKMQ (reference sequence). There are 16 residues in the CDR3. The V end was cut by 7 bases, the J end by 1 base, with 18 bases between. CDR3 region: CASILGGARGTDTQYF. The CDR3 coding sequence is TGTGCCAGCATCCTAGGGGGTGCACGGGGCACAGATACGCAGTATTTT.

CDR3 coding DNA: TGCGCCAGCAGCCAAGGGACAGGGTACGACGAGCAGTACTTC. Its translation is CASSQGTGYDEQYF. The chain recombines TRBV4-1 with TRBJ2-7, with TRBD1 matching over 8 bases. V trimming: 1 base; J trimming: 5 bases; junction bases outside the gene matches: 4. The CDR3 runs to 14 residues. In germline, CDR1 is MGHRA, CDR2 YSYEKL.

This rearrangement joins TRBV6-1 to TRBJ2-1; 7 bases line up with TRBD2. The CDR3 length is 16 residues. The ends lost 2 bases at V and 7 bases at J; junction bases unmatched: 11. Germline CDR1 reads MNHNS; CDR2 reads SASEGT. In DNA form, the CDR3 reads TGTGCCAGCAGTGAATTTCTAGCGGATTTCCTTAATGAGCAGTTCTTC. Its translation is CASSEFLADFLNEQFF.

This rearrangement joins TRBV28 to TRBJ1-1; D remains unclear. Germline V CDR1 and CDR2: MDHEN, SYDVKM. The CDR3 has 14 residues. Trimming took off 2 bases at V and 5 bases at J, with 12 bases between the two ends. CDR3 DNA sequence: TGTGCCAGCAGTTTACAAGGGAGTCGGACTGAAGCTTTCTTT. Translating it yields CASSLQGSRTEAFF.